The T cell receptor beta chain described here comes from a study of response to subunit inactivated influenza vaccine. TCRdb redid the calling of the RT-PCR reads with MiXCR, one entry per CDR3 protein. The sample records 650,000 to 800,000 distinct CDR3 sequences, approximately 14% being singletons. Whole-study findings and limits: That few new T cells are recruited by each seasonal influenza vaccination was the authors' suggestion.

This CDR3 comprises 16 residues. CDR1 is SGHVS, CDR2 FQNEAQ, per germline. The J segment lost 4 bases and the V segment lost 1 base, leaving 8 bases of the junction unmatched. This clonotype was recorded at least ten times. The antigen is unknown. The sample was PBMCs from blood, taken 14 to 15 days before vaccination. The clonotype comes from a man aged 45-65 years who received an inactivated influenza vaccine. The chain joins TRBV7-8 to TRBJ2-5; 8 nucleotides align to TRBD2. This chain's CDR3 is CASSLVSSGVGETQYF. The CDR3 coding sequence is TGTGCCAGCAGCTTAGTCAGTAGCGGGGTGGGAGAGACCCAGTACTTC.